The rows below give T cell receptor beta chains drawn from one sample of a study of beta chain features in type 1 diabetes. Produced via immunoSEQ multiplex PCR; TCRdb's table is partial and in-frame only. The repertoire holds approximately 160,000 clones, with about 9.3% as singletons. Sequenced material: central memory CD4+ T cells from blood. The receptors were sampled from a man aged 25-45 years with type 1 diabetes. Each CDR3 is given with its conserved first and last residue. Fields, in order: V gene, D gene, CDR3 protein. The D gene is left open where the match is weak.

>TRBV7-9|NA
CASSLLRGSYNEQFF
>TRBV5-1|NA
CASSTGTTYSGANVLTF
>TRBV4-3|NA
CASSFTSNTEAFF
>TRBV27|NA
CASKYYEQYF
>TRBV7-2|NA
CAGGSSTDTQYF
>TRBV5-4|NA
CASSLPGWGTDEQYF
>TRBV7-9|NA
CASSPSGAETYGYTF
>TRBV6-5|NA
CASRRRGKETQYF
>TRBV4-2|TRBD2
CASSPRVLAGSYNEQFF
>TRBV6-1|TRBD1
CASSRQGVVYEQYF
>TRBV4-3|NA
CASSQDRRFNYGYTF
>TRBV7-9|NA
CASRPDYLSLGQFF
>TRBV6-6|TRBD2
CASSPGGYEQYF
>TRBV19|TRBD1
CASSIKGAHTGELFF
>TRBV29-1|TRBD2
CSDAGLAGSNEQFF
>TRBV11-2|TRBD1
CASSPIRSGGAHGYTF
>TRBV29-1|TRBD1
CSVMTGGNQPQHF
>TRBV7-9|TRBD2
CASSLELTSGGGANIQYF
>TRBV5-4|NA
CASSLGGRSTNEKLFF
>TRBV19|NA
CASSMGGAGNQPQHF
>TRBV28|TRBD2
CASSSGGGDGKNIQYF
>TRBV7-3|NA
CASSPQNTGELFF
>TRBV5-4|TRBD1
CASSKNGQEYGYTF
>TRBV4-2|NA
CASSQTGTQTLTDTQYF
>TRBV9|NA
CASSVDVSGELFF
>TRBV30|TRBD2
CAWSVGRTSGLRSSYNEQFF
>TRBV10-3|TRBD2
CAIRDGLGVGSQFTDTQYF
>TRBV28|TRBD1
CASSPPGTANTEAFF